The rows below give T cell receptor beta chains drawn from one sample of a study of shared clonotypes between healthy human individuals. Here immunoSEQ multiplex PCR was the method, and the copy in TCRdb shows in-frame clones only, minus some. The sample includes 2 million to 2.5 million clones, 93% of them seen just once. The sample taken for sequencing was naive CD4+ T cells from PBMCs. The source of these receptors is a man aged 18 to 30 in good health. Some clones in this sample may be carry-over from other donors' samples. The CDR3 runs from the conserved cysteine through the conserved F or W. Fields, in order: J gene, V gene, D gene, clone size, CDR3 protein, CDR3 DNA. D genes are given only for firm matches. Only some rows state a clone size, as once, few, many or a class for expanded clones.

>TRBJ2-2|TRBV9|TRBD1|-
CASSVALRDRLNTGELFF
TGTGCCAGCAGCGTAGCTCTTCGGGACAGGCTAAACACCGGGGAGCTGTTTTTT
>TRBJ1-1|TRBV27|TRBD1|-
CASSLWGQGALDTEAFF
TGTGCCAGCAGTTTATGGGGACAGGGGGCCTTGGACACTGAAGCTTTCTTT
>TRBJ2-1|TRBV28|TRBD1|-
CASSDRVGDEQFF
TGTGCCAGCAGTGACAGGGTGGGCGATGAGCAGTTCTTC
>TRBJ2-1|TRBV5-1|-|-
CASGLGGTYNEQFF
TGCGCCAGCGGATTGGGCGGGACCTACAATGAGCAGTTCTTC
>TRBJ2-3|TRBV10-1|-|-
CASRGSGTDTQYF
TGCGCCAGCAGGGGGAGTGGCACAGATACGCAGTATTTT
>TRBJ2-7|TRBV28|-|-
CASSWGQGIVKDF
-
>TRBJ2-7|TRBV4-2|TRBD2|-
CASSYGLAEITYEQYF
TGTGCCAGCAGCTACGGACTAGCGGAGATCACCTACGAGCAGTACTTC
>TRBJ1-3|TRBV30|-|-
CAWRGGFGNTIYF
TGTGCCTGGAGGGGAGGGTTCGGAAACACCATATATTTT
>TRBJ2-5|TRBV7-2|-|few
CASSLVRETQYF
TGTGCCAGCAGCTTAGTGCGGGAGACCCAGTACTTC
>TRBJ1-6|TRBV25-1|TRBD1|-
CASSAPTGNNSPLHF
TGTGCCAGCAGTGCCCCGACAGGGAATAATTCACCCCTCCACTTT
>TRBJ2-7|TRBV27|TRBD1|-
CASRTIRGLSYEQYF
TGTGCCAGCAGGACAATAAGGGGGCTCTCCTACGAGCAGTACTTC
>TRBJ2-1|TRBV9|-|-
CASSVDPIGDNEQFF
TGTGCCAGCAGCGTAGATCCTATAGGGGACAATGAGCAGTTCTTC
>TRBJ2-5|TRBV19|TRBD2|-
CASRALAGDREKTQYF
TGTGCCAGTAGGGCACTAGCGGGAGATAGGGAAAAGACCCAGTACTTC
>TRBJ2-2|TRBV7-2|-|-
CASSLGRVQGLFF
TGTGCCAGCAGCTTAGGGCGAGTTCAGGGACTGTTTTTT
>TRBJ1-2|TRBV7-9|TRBD1|once
CASSNGQGGGYTF
TGTGCCAGCAGCAACGGACAGGGCGGCGGCTACACCTTC
>TRBJ2-2|TRBV2|-|-
CASSVREMGTGELFF
TGTGCCAGCAGTGTCAGGGAAATGGGCACCGGGGAGCTGTTTTTT
>TRBJ1-2|TRBV19|-|-
CATPRRPPNYGYTF
TGTGCCACTCCACGACGGCCTCCTAACTATGGCTACACCTTC
>TRBJ2-7|TRBV11-3|-|-
CASSPSGHDYEQYF
TGTGCCAGCAGCCCGTCGGGACACGACTACGAGCAGTACTTC
>TRBJ2-1|TRBV7-3|TRBD2|-
CASSFSLADYNEQFF
TGTGCCAGCAGCTTTTCACTAGCGGACTACAATGAGCAGTTCTTC
>TRBJ1-5|TRBV6-4|-|-
CASSEGTNSNQPQHF
TGTGCCAGCAGTGAGGGCACTAATAGCAATCAGCCCCAGCATTTT
>TRBJ2-2|TRBV28|-|-
CASSLNRGDTGELFF
TGTGCCAGCAGTTTAAATAGGGGTGACACCGGGGAGCTGTTTTTT
>TRBJ2-7|TRBV4-2|-|-
CASSLMPGLNYEQYF
TGTGCCAGCAGCCTTATGCCGGGATTGAACTACGAGCAGTACTTC
>TRBJ2-3|TRBV5-4|-|-
CASGGLRADTQYF
TGTGCCAGCGGGGGACTCAGGGCAGATACGCAGTATTTT
>TRBJ2-7|TRBV7-2|TRBD2|-
CASSLLAEYSYEQYF
TGTGCCAGCAGCCTACTAGCGGAGTACTCCTACGAGCAGTACTTC
>TRBJ2-1|TRBV5-1|-|-
CASRPRSPSGSYNEQFF
TGCGCCAGCAGACCACGCTCCCCCAGCGGATCCTACAATGAGCAGTTCTTC
>TRBJ2-7|TRBV6-6|-|-
CASTPRRGGGSYEQYF
TGTGCCAGCACTCCCCGGAGGGGTGGGGGCTCCTACGAGCAGTACTTC
>TRBJ2-1|TRBV27|TRBD2|-
CASSLSIAGLYNEQFF
TGTGCCAGCAGTTTATCGATAGCGGGACTCTACAATGAGCAGTTCTTC
>TRBJ2-3|TRBV5-1|-|-
CASSQSVSPDTQYF
TGCGCCAGCAGTCAAAGCGTTTCGCCAGATACGCAGTATTTT
>TRBJ2-7|TRBV5-4|TRBD2|-
CASSLGLADEQYF
TGTGCCAGCAGCTTGGGACTAGCCGACGAGCAGTACTTC
>TRBJ2-5|TRBV4-1|TRBD1|once
CASSQDGFRGLGETQYF
TGCGCCAGCAGCCAAGATGGTTTTAGGGGGCTCGGGGAGACCCAGTACTTC
>TRBJ2-1|TRBV29-1|TRBD2|-
CSARAPGLARNEQFF
TGCAGCGCCCGAGCACCGGGACTAGCGCGCAATGAGCAGTTCTTC
>TRBJ2-7|TRBV5-1|-|few
CASSLMGEGVEQYF
TGCGCCAGCAGCTTAATGGGGGAGGGGGTCGAGCAGTACTTC
>TRBJ2-1|TRBV9|TRBD2|-
CASSVGRTSGTNNEQFF
TGTGCCAGCAGCGTAGGTAGGACTAGCGGGACTAACAATGAGCAGTTCTTC
>TRBJ2-5|TRBV5-1|TRBD2|-
CASSTTSAETQYF
TGCGCCAGCAGCACCACTAGCGCAGAGACCCAGTACTTC
>TRBJ2-1|TRBV30|-|-
CAWSIRAPGIGQFF
TGTGCCTGGAGTATACGGGCCCCCGGAATAGGGCAGTTCTTC
>TRBJ2-1|TRBV2|TRBD1|-
CATLRDRGTYEQFF
TGTGCCACCCTTCGGGACAGGGGTACCTATGAGCAGTTCTTC
>TRBJ2-1|TRBV7-3|TRBD1|-
CASSPDRGGYNEQFF
TGTGCCAGCAGCCCCGACAGGGGTGGGTACAATGAGCAGTTCTTC
>TRBJ2-7|TRBV10-3|TRBD2|-
CAISRLAGDYEQYF
TGTGCCATCAGTAGGTTAGCGGGGGACTACGAGCAGTACTTC
>TRBJ2-7|TRBV5-1|TRBD2|-
CASSLGLAGVGSYEQYF
TGCGCCAGCAGCTTGGGACTAGCGGGAGTCGGTTCCTACGAGCAGTACTTC
>TRBJ2-1|TRBV7-2|-|-
CASSLPGLTNNEQFF
TGTGCCAGCAGCCTACCGGGACTTACTAACAATGAGCAGTTCTTC
>TRBJ2-6|TRBV5-1|-|-
CASSFFALSGANVLTF
TGCGCCAGCAGCTTCTTCGCACTCTCTGGGGCCAACGTCCTGACTTTC
>TRBJ1-2|TRBV28|-|-
CASSPTDFYGYTF
TGTGCCAGCAGCCCCACGGATTTCTATGGCTACACCTTC